The clone carrying this T cell receptor (beta chain) was detected only once. The junction had 5 bases not matched to a gene; V was cut back by 7 bases and J by 0 bases. CDR3 length equals 14 residues. Per germline, CDR1 MDHEN and CDR2 SYDVKM. Participants' own reports of clinical history determined their cohort assignment. The sample originates from a study of blood T cell repertoires in COVID-19. Study at large: Samples representing acute and convalescent COVID-19 were sourced from the United States, Italy and Spain. Nucleic acid was either cDNA or gDNA, and it came from T cells, B-cell-depleted T cells, or PBMCs.

As originally analysed: Estimated nucleated cell counts came from reference gene primer amplification. TCRdb's copy holds only in-frame clones and misses some; the assay was immunoSEQ multiplex PCR. For V, J and clone size, that table is used; D and trimming come from the DNA. Altogether about 280,000 clones are present, approximately 90% being singletons, with the ten largest covering approximately 4%. This sequence originates from a woman aged 25-40 years with acute COVID-19. Source material: PBMCs or T cells enriched from blood (not recorded which). J is TRBJ1-1 and V is TRBV28; 7 nucleotides agree with TRBD1. The CDR3 loop is CASNKQGMNTEAFF. As DNA, the CDR3 is TGTGCCAGCAATAAACAGGGGATGAACACTGAAGCTTTCTTT. Supplemented by reference TRBV28 and TRBJ1-1, the full variable domain reads DVKVTQSSRYLVKRTGEKVFLECVQDMDHENMFWYRQDPGLGLRLIYFSYDVKMKEKGDIPEGYSVSREKKERFSLILESASTNQTSMYLCASNKQGMNTEAFFGQGTRLTVV.